Sequencing of this T cell receptor beta chain was carried out in a study of CD8 T cells in ankylosing spondylitis. Study observations and caveats: In ankylosing spondylitis blood, a motif of seven to nine highly homologous TCR beta variants appeared characteristic.

The table lists this clonotype with many counts. Its antigen is unknown. Each CDR3 protein gets one entry after TCRdb re-called the 5' RACE reads with MiXCR. The sample records about 390,000 distinct CDR3 sequences, about a fifth being singletons. This CDR3 comprises 13 residues. V lost 6 bases, J lost 4 bases, and 10 bases lay in between. Sequencing was done on a sample of blood, either unsorted or a sorted T cell fraction (not recorded which). This clonotype was sampled from a male donor with ankylosing spondylitis. The chain has TRBV12-3 or TRBV12-4 and TRBJ1-5; D perhaps matches TRBD1 (5 bases). Here the CDR3 reads CASSIAGNQPQHF. The CDR3 DNA reads as TGTGCCAGCAGCATCGCAGGGAATCAGCCCCAGCATTTT.